These 27 T cell receptor beta chains originate from one sample sequenced in a study of Graves' ophthalmopathy and Graves' hyperthyroidism. The authors amplified TCR beta CDR3 regions, and they did so from RNA transcripts for repertoire sequencing. Amplification began with first-round RT-PCR using HTBI primers, then second-round multiplex PCR was performed. TCRdb fed the multiplex PCR reads into MiXCR, producing one record per CDR3 protein. The sample contains 300,000 to 500,000 distinct CDR3 sequences, 15% of which appear only once. The sample comprised peripheral blood. These receptors were collected from a woman aged 18-35 years with stable Graves' hyperthyroidism.

This clonotype was found many times. The chain has TRBV6-1 and TRBJ1-1; D might be TRBD1 (6 bases). Trimming removed 0 bases from V and 1 base from J, with 15 bases in between. There are 17 residues in the CDR3. Germline CDR1 and CDR2: MNHNS and SASEGT. In DNA form, the CDR3 reads TGTGCCAGCAGTGAAGCTTTCAGGGGCGCAGGGAACACTGAAGCTTTCTTT. This codes for CASSEAFRGAGNTEAFF.

This clonotype was recorded at least ten times. V and J are TRBV19 and TRBJ1-2; TRBD1 agrees at 7 bases. Germline CDR1 is LNHDA and CDR2 is SQIVND (reference sequence). The CDR3 spans 14 residues. V lost 5 bases, J lost 4 bases, and 7 bases stayed unmatched. In nucleotides, the CDR3 is TGTGCCAGTAGTGCAGCGACAGGGCTCTATGGCTACACCTTC. It yields the protein CASSAATGLYGYTF.

This clonotype was observed at least ten times. The rearrangement uses TRBV11-1 and TRBJ2-7; no clear D. Germline CDR1 is SGHAT and CDR2 is FQDESV (reference sequence). This CDR3 region has 14 residues. V was clipped by 5 bases and J by 7 bases, with 18 bases between them. The CDR3 coding sequence is TGTGCCAGCAGCCTCGGGCGGAATACCCGGGAGCAGTACTTC. The encoded protein is CASSLGRNTREQYF.

This clonotype was detected many times. The chain joins TRBV24-1 to TRBJ1-1; no firm D call. Per germline, CDR1 KGHDR and CDR2 SFDVKD. V lost 3 bases, J lost 1 base, and 5 bases lay in between. This CDR3 contains 13 residues. In DNA form, the CDR3 reads TGTGCCACCAGTGATCCAGGGAACACTGAAGCTTTCTTT. Protein product: CATSDPGNTEAFF.

This clonotype was detected a few times. The chain uses TRBV6-1 and TRBJ2-6; TRBD1 aligns across 7 bases. Trimming took 11 bases from V and 3 from J; bases not matched to a gene: 4. The CDR3 sequence is 13 residues long. CDR1 is MNHNS and CDR2 is SASEGT in the germline V gene. The CDR3 loop reads CAATGIGANVLTF. The CDR3 DNA reads as TGTGCCGCGACAGGGATTGGGGCCAACGTCCTGACTTTC.

The table lists this clonotype with many counts. V and J are TRBV10-3 and TRBJ1-2; D remains unclear. The length of the CDR3 is 15 residues. In germline, CDR1 is ENHRY, CDR2 SYGVKD. The germline V and J ends were trimmed by 4 bases and 4 bases, with 16 bases remaining between them. CDR3 DNA sequence: TGTGCCATCAGTGTGGCCGGGCTTAGTATCTATGGCTACACCTTC. Translating it yields CAISVAGLSIYGYTF.

This clonotype was seen repeatedly, ten times or more. The gene calls are TRBV12-3 or TRBV12-4 and TRBJ2-7, with a tentative D call TRBD1 (5 bases). This CDR3 has 11 amino acids. The V end was cut by 3 bases, the J end by 8 bases, with 8 bases between. The CDR3 DNA reads as TGTGCCAGCAGTTTTAGGGGTAAGCAGTACTTC. It codes for CASSFRGKQYF.

The table lists this clonotype with many counts. The V call is TRBV20-1, the J call TRBJ2-5; 7 bases fit TRBD2. The CDR3 totals 14 residues. Trimming cost V 3 bases and J 2 bases; bases outside gene matches: 6. Looked up from germline, CDR1 is DFQATT and CDR2 is SNEGSKA (reference sequence). CDR3 sequence reads: CSASPREAQETQYF. The CDR3 region has the DNA TGCAGTGCTAGTCCCCGGGAGGCACAAGAGACCCAGTACTTC.

This clonotype appeared many times. The V gene is TRBV5-1, the J gene TRBJ2-5; 8 bases agree with TRBD2. The germline V gene encodes CDR1 SGHRS and CDR2 YFSETQ. The CDR3 runs 15 residues. V trimming: 0 bases; J trimming: 3 bases; junction bases outside the gene matches: 4. CDR3 region: CASSLDHSGEETQYF. In DNA, the CDR3 is TGCGCCAGCAGCTTGGATCATAGCGGGGAAGAGACCCAGTACTTC.

This clonotype was counted many times. CDR3 amino acids: CASSLGLQAYEQYF. In DNA, the CDR3 is TGTGCCAGCAGCCTGGGACTACAAGCTTACGAGCAGTACTTC. V is TRBV5-5 and J is TRBJ2-7, with 7 nucleotides matching TRBD2. Germline loops: CDR1 SGHKS, CDR2 YYEKEE (reference sequence). The CDR3 has 14 amino acids. The V and J ends lost 4 bases and 4 bases, in that order; junction bases with no gene match: 8.

This clonotype was detected ten times or more. V usage is TRBV12-3 or TRBV12-4 and J usage is TRBJ2-5; 14 bases agree with TRBD2. V was clipped by 6 bases and J by 3 bases; unmatched bases: 3. The CDR3 has 15 residues. The CDR3: CASRKTSGGEETQYF. The CDR3 DNA reads TGTGCCAGCAGGAAGACTAGCGGGGGGGAAGAGACCCAGTACTTC.

This clonotype showed up just a few times. The genes are TRBV6-2 or TRBV6-3 and TRBJ1-1, with TRBD1 identical over 8 bases. The CDR3 covers 14 residues. Trimming removed 5 bases from V and 5 bases from J; junction bases left unmatched: 7. Germline V gives CDR1 MNHEY, CDR2 SVGEGT. Here the CDR3 DNA reads TGTGCCAGCAGTACCCGACAGGGGCGAACTGAAGCTTTCTTT. Translated: CASSTRQGRTEAFF.

A note on this clonotype: Given a much more abundant clone one base away, this may be a read error. This chain joins TRBV15 and TRBJ2-5, with D possibly matching TRBD2 (7 bases). Germline-derived CDR1 and CDR2 are LNHNV and YYDKDF (reference sequence). The CDR3 extends over 14 amino acids. CDR3 sequence: CATSLHREGETKYF. CDR3 in DNA: TGTGCCACCAGCTTACACAGGGAGGGAGAGACCAAGTACTTC.

This clonotype was detected many times. J is TRBJ2-7 and V is TRBV6-1, with 7 bases lining up with TRBD2. J was trimmed by 3 bases and V by 8 bases; bases with no gene match: 1. Germline CDR1 reads MNHNS; CDR2 reads SASEGT. CDR3 length equals 11 residues. The CDR3 DNA reads as TGTGCCAGCGGGAGGGTCTACGAGCAGTACTTC. Translated, it gives CASGRVYEQYF.

The genes are TRBV6-1 and TRBJ1-6, with TRBD1 matching 8 bases. The ends lost 6 bases at V and 9 bases at J; junction bases unmatched: 7. There are 14 residues in the CDR3. Germline-derived CDR1 and CDR2 are MNHNS and SASEGT. CDR3 sequence reads: CASRTGASTSPLHF. In DNA form, the CDR3 reads TGTGCCAGCAGGACAGGGGCGAGTACTTCACCCCTCCACTTT.

This clonotype was found many times. The chain joins TRBV6-5 to TRBJ1-6; D possibly corresponds to TRBD1 (6 bases). V gave up 0 bases and J gave up 5 bases, with 11 bases separating them. This CDR3 region has 16 residues. CDR1 MNHEY and CDR2 SVGAGI come from the germline V gene. In nucleotides, the CDR3 is TGTGCCAGCAGTTACTCGTCCAGGGGCGATAATTCACCCCTCCACTTT. This sequence encodes CASSYSSRGDNSPLHF.

This clonotype was seen repeatedly, ten times or more. This chain uses TRBV11-3 with TRBJ1-2, with TRBD1 matching over 10 bases. The V gene end was trimmed by 0 bases and the J gene end by 12 bases; junction bases not matched to a gene: 10. CDR1 SGHNT and CDR2 YENEEA come from the germline V gene. The CDR3 is made up of 15 amino acids. The CDR3 here is CASSLDRSGDRGHTF. In DNA form, the CDR3 reads TGTGCCAGCAGCTTAGATCGTTCGGGGGACAGGGGCCACACCTTC. Variable domain in full (rest from reference TRBV11-3 and TRBJ1-2): EAGVVQSPRYKIIEKKQPVAFWCNPISGHNTLYWYLQNLGQGPELLIRYENEEAVDDSQLPKDRFSAERLKGVDSTLKIQPAELGDSAVYLCASSLDRSGDRGHTFGSGTRLTVV.

This clonotype was counted at least ten times. V is TRBV15 and J is TRBJ1-5, with D uncertain. V lost 4 bases to trimming and J lost 2 bases, with 9 bases between them. Germline V gene data show CDR1 as LNHNV and CDR2 as YYDKDF (reference sequence). The CDR3 length is 14 residues. Here the CDR3 reads CATSTERGNQPQHF. In DNA form, the CDR3 reads TGTGCCACCAGCACCGAAAGGGGCAATCAGCCCCAGCATTTT.

This clonotype was found many times. The V call is TRBV6-5, the J call TRBJ2-5; tentative D call: TRBD2 (6 bases). Trimming left V 4 bases short and J 5 bases short, with 11 bases between. CDR1 is MNHEY, CDR2 SVGAGI, per germline. CDR3 length: 13 residues. Here the CDR3 reads CASSWRRGETQYF. CDR3 coding DNA: TGTGCCAGCAGTTGGCGCCGGGGGGAGACCCAGTACTTC.

The chain joins TRBV6-5 to TRBJ1-2; the D gene is possibly TRBD1 (6 bases). The V end lost 4 bases, the J end lost 2 bases, and 14 bases lay between the germline ends. Germline-derived CDR1 and CDR2 are MNHEY and SVGAGI. The CDR3 totals 15 residues. As DNA, the CDR3 is TGTGCCAGCAGTTTGAGGACAGAACCCAACTATGGCTACACCTTC. This encodes CASSLRTEPNYGYTF.

This clonotype was picked up many times. The V call is TRBV7-2, the J call TRBJ1-1, with D unclear. V was shortened by 2 bases and J by 0 bases, with 10 bases between the two germline ends. The CDR3 sequence is 15 residues long. Germline CDR1 SGHTA, CDR2 FQGNSA. The CDR3: CASSLKWTLNTEAFF. The CDR3 bases are TGTGCCAGCAGCTTAAAATGGACCCTGAACACTGAAGCTTTCTTT.

This clonotype was seen many times. The CDR3 protein is CASTPRGRTEAFF. CDR3 bases: TGTGCCAGCACCCCCCGCGGGAGGACTGAAGCTTTCTTT. This chain joins TRBV12-3 or TRBV12-4 and TRBJ1-1; D unresolved. The CDR3 sequence is 13 residues long. Trimming took off 7 bases at V and 5 bases at J, with 14 bases between the two ends.

Ten or more counts support this clonotype. The chain is built from TRBV15 and TRBJ1-3; 11 nucleotides line up with TRBD1. There are 16 residues in the CDR3. Germline V gene lookup returns CDR1 LNHNV and CDR2 YYDKDF (reference sequence). The V gene end was trimmed by 5 bases and the J gene end by 3 bases; junction bases not matched to a gene: 6. The CDR3 here is CATSPGQGAYGNTIYF. As DNA, the CDR3 is TGTGCCACCAGCCCAGGACAGGGGGCTTATGGAAACACCATATATTTT.

The V gene is TRBV20-1, the J gene TRBJ2-7; TRBD1 or TRBD2 may be the D gene (5 bases each). The CDR3 runs 15 residues. The ends were cut back, 2 bases at V and 3 bases at J, with 17 bases in the middle. Looked up from germline, CDR1 is DFQATT and CDR2 is SNEGSKA (reference sequence). The CDR3, as DNA: TGCAGTGCTAGATTCAGAGGGGCGCGACACTACGAGCAGTACTTC. Its translation is CSARFRGARHYEQYF.

This clonotype was detected many times. J is TRBJ1-2 and V is TRBV5-4, with 7 nucleotides matching TRBD1. This CDR3 is 15 amino acids long. CDR1 and CDR2 from the germline V gene are SGHNT and YYREEE (reference sequence). The V segment lost 0 bases and the J segment 5 bases; nucleotides outside the gene matches: 7. The CDR3 region has the DNA TGTGCCAGCAGCTTGGAGGGGGCTTCCTCTTATGGCTACACCTTC. This codes for CASSLEGASSYGYTF.

J is TRBJ2-2 and V is TRBV4-1; 9 nucleotides agree with TRBD1. Trimming took 2 bases from V and 3 from J; bases not matched to a gene: 7. CDR1 is MGHRA and CDR2 is YSYEKL in the germline V gene. The CDR3 runs to 17 residues. The CDR3 sequence is CASSQTRDRADTGELFF. CDR3 sequence (DNA): TGCGCCAGCAGCCAAACGAGGGACAGGGCCGACACCGGGGAGCTGTTTTTT.

This clonotype was recorded at least ten times. J is TRBJ2-2 and V is TRBV11-3; the D gene is possibly TRBD2 (7 bases). CDR1 SGHNT and CDR2 YENEEA come from the germline V gene. This CDR3 has 17 amino acids. The V end lost 2 bases, the J end lost 4 bases, and 17 bases lay between the germline ends. The CDR3: CASSLNPGGRSTGELFF. The CDR3 DNA reads TGTGCCAGCAGCTTAAACCCGGGGGGCCGAAGCACCGGGGAGCTGTTTTTT.